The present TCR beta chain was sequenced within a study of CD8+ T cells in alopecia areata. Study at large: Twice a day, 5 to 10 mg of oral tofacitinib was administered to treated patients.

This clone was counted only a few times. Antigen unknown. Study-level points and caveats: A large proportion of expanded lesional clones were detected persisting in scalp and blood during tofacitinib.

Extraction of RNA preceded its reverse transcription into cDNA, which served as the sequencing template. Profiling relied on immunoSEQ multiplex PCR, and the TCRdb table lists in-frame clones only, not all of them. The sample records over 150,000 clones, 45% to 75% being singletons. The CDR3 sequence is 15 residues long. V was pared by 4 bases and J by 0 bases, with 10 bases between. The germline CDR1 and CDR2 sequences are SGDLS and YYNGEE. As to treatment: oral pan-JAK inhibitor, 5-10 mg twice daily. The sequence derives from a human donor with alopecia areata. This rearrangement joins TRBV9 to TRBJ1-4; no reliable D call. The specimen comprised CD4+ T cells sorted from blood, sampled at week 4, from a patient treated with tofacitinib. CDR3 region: CASSFAGATNEKLFF. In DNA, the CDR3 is TGTGCCAGCAGCTTTGCAGGCGCAACTAATGAAAAACTGTTTTTT.